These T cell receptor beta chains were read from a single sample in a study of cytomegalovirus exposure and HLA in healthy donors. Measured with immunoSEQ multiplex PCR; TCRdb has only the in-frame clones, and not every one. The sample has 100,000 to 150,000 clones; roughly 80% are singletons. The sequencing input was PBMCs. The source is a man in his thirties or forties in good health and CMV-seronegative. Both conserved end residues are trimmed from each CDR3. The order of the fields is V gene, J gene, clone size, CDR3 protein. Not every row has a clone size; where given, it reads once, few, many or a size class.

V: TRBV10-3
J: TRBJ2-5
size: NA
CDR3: AISDPDRGPQETQY

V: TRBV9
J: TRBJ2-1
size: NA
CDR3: ASSVGTGFMYDEQF

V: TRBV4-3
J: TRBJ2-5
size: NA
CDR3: ASSQRDREAETQY

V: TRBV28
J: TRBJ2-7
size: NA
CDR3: ASSPGGPYEQY

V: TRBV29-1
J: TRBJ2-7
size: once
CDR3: SGGQGYEQY

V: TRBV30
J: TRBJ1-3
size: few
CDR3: AWQGAAHSGNTIY

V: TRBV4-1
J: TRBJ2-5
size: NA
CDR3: ASSQGLVGEETQY

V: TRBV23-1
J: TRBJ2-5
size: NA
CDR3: ASSQSREEGPLTSGQETQY

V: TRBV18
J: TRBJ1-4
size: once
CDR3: ASSPQGASEKLF

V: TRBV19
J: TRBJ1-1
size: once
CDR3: ASSPRQNTEAF

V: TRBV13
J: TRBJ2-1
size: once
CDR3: ASSFRGVENEQF

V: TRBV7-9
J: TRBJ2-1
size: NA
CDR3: ASSPIGGGSQSEQF

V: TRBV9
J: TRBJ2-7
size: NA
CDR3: ASSARDRAWEQY

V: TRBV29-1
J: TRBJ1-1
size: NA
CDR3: SVRVNLNTEAF

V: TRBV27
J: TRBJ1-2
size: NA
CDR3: ASSLSLNRAGDGYT

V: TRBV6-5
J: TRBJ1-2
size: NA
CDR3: ASTPRQGLGGYT

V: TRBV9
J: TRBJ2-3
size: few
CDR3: ASSHYGTDTQY

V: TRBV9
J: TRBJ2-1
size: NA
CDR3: ASSVVTGGDEQF

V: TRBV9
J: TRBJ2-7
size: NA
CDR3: ASSRRREGHYEQY

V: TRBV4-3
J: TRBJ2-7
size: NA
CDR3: ASSQDSGRATNEQY

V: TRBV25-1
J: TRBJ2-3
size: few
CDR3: ASSELGGRKPDTQY

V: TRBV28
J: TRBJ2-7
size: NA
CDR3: ASSGTSSYEQY

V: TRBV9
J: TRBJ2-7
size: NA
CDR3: ASSAGSYEQY

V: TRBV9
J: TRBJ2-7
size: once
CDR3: ASSTRDYDEQY

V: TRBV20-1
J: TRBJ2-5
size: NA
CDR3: SAKGAETQY

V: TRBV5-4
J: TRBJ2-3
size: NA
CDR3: ASSLSGQGIDTQY

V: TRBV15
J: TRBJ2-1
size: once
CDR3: ATSRVASGYNEQF

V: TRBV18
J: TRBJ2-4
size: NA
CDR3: ASSETGGQY